This passage covers 25 T cell receptor beta chains from one sample sequenced in a study of CXCR3-negative and CXCR3-positive naive CD8 T cells. The libraries of TRB cDNA were prepared using 5' RACE with UMI labels. TCRdb re-analyzed the 5' RACE reads; it lists each CDR3 protein once, without DNA. This sample carries 5,500 to 6,000 distinct CDR3 sequences, with approximately 1.7% going to the ten biggest clones. Sample: naive CXCR3- CD8+ T cells from blood. Subset reported: CD45RO-CCR7+CD27+CD95- naive CD8+ T cells lacking CXCR3 (TNR3-). These receptors originate from a human donor in good health. Some clones in this sample may be carry-over from other donors' samples.

This clonotype registers medium-sized by frequency. The chain has TRBV13 and TRBJ2-5; the TCRdb D gene call, TRBD1, has no DNA to confirm it. There are 12 residues in the CDR3. CDR1 is PRHDT, CDR2 FYEKMQ, per germline (reference sequence). CDR3 loop: CASSQGRETQYF.

The gene calls are TRBV5-1 and TRBJ1-1; with no DNA, the TCRdb D assignment of TRBD1 cannot be verified. CDR1 is SGHRS and CDR2 is YFSETQ in the germline V gene. The CDR3 is made up of 15 amino acids. The CDR3 region is CASSFPAQGNTEAFF.

This chain connects TRBV5-1 to TRBJ1-1; the D gene TCRdb calls, TRBD1, cannot be checked with no DNA. Germline V gene sequence: CDR1 SGHRS, CDR2 YFSETQ. The CDR3 spans 14 residues. CDR3: CASSLEQGTTEAFF.

The chain is built from TRBV2 and TRBJ1-1; the D call of TRBD1 rests on TCRdb alone, since no DNA is present to check it. The CDR3 runs to 17 residues. Looked up from germline, CDR1 is SNHLY and CDR2 is FYNNEI. CDR3 residues: CASSEATPRGILREAFF.

The rearrangement uses TRBV7-2 and TRBJ2-5; the D call from TCRdb, TRBD1, cannot be confirmed without DNA. The CDR3 runs 15 residues. Looked up from germline, CDR1 is SGHTA and CDR2 is FQGNSA. This chain's CDR3 is CASSVGTGGAETQYF.

The CDR3 is CASSFTVGTEAFF. This rearrangement joins TRBV5-6 to TRBJ1-1; TCRdb picks TRBD1, but there is no DNA to check that call. Germline CDR1 reads SGHDT; CDR2 reads YYEEEE. This CDR3 contains 13 residues.

V gene TRBV11-3 combines with J gene TRBJ1-2; TCRdb outputs TRBD1, but without DNA this stays unchecked. The V gene's germline CDR1 is SGHNT and CDR2 YENEEA. The CDR3 spans 17 residues. CDR3: CASSLDRFPTGDNGYTF.

The chain has TRBV29-1 and TRBJ2-1; TCRdb designates TRBD1, a call that cannot be tested without DNA. CDR1 SQVTM and CDR2 ANQGSEA come from the germline V gene. The CDR3 is 12 residues long. CDR3 protein: CSVETQGYGMFF.

This clonotype is deemed medium-sized (0.01 to 0.1%) by its frequency. This chain connects TRBV5-1 to TRBJ1-1; absent DNA, TCRdb's TRBD1 call cannot be checked. The CDR3 consists of 14 residues. Looked up from germline, CDR1 is SGHRS and CDR2 is YFSETQ. CDR3: CASSLVAPNTEAFF. Full variable domain (remainder filled in from reference TRBV5-1 and TRBJ1-1): KAGVTQTPRYLIKTRGQQVTLSCSPISGHRSVSWYQQTPGQGLQFLFEYFSETQRNKGNFPGRFSGRQFSNSRSEMNVSTLELGDSALYLCASSLVAPNTEAFFGQGTRLTVV.

Frequency places this clonotype as medium-sized. The chain recombines TRBV7-9 with TRBJ2-7; lacking DNA, the TRBD2 call made by TCRdb goes unchecked. The CDR3 contains 14 residues. Per the germline V gene, CDR1 is SEHNR and CDR2 is FQNEAQ (reference sequence). The CDR3 region is CASSPSGANYEQYF. Combining the CDR3 with reference TRBV7-9 and TRBJ2-7 gives the whole variable domain DTGVSQNPRHKITKRGQNVTFRCDPISEHNRLYWYRQTLGQGPEFLTYFQNEAQLEKSRLLSDRFSAERPKGSFSTLEIQRTEQGDSAMYLCASSPSGANYEQYFGPGTRLTVT.

Frequency places this clonotype as medium-sized. The chain is built from TRBV29-1 and TRBJ1-2. CDR1 and CDR2 from the germline V gene are SQVTM and ANQGSEA. This CDR3 contains 11 residues. CDR3 amino acids: CSVDSIYGYTF.

The chain joins TRBV6-6 to TRBJ1-2; TCRdb selects TRBD1, and the lack of DNA leaves this call unchecked. Germline V gene sequence: CDR1 MNHNY, CDR2 SVGAGI (reference sequence). This CDR3 has 14 amino acids. The CDR3 here is CASRTGTGNYGYTF.

This clonotype counts as medium-sized by frequency. V gene TRBV5-1 combines with J gene TRBJ2-3; as DNA is missing, the TRBD1 call by TCRdb cannot be tested. Germline V lookup: CDR1 SGHRS, CDR2 YFSETQ. The CDR3 consists of 13 residues. The CDR3 sequence is CASSPRGPDTQYF. Looking up the rest from reference TRBV5-1 and TRBJ2-3 gives the full variable domain: KAGVTQTPRYLIKTRGQQVTLSCSPISGHRSVSWYQQTPGQGLQFLFEYFSETQRNKGNFPGRFSGRQFSNSRSEMNVSTLELGDSALYLCASSPRGPDTQYFGPGTRLTVL.

This clonotype is classed as medium-sized by frequency. The chain joins TRBV10-3 to TRBJ2-7; absent DNA, TCRdb's TRBD2 call cannot be checked. The CDR3 contains 14 residues. Germline CDR1 ENHRY, CDR2 SYGVKD. The chain's CDR3 is CAITRTSPTYEQYF.

The rearrangement joins TRBV7-9 to TRBJ2-7; TCRdb designates TRBD1, a call that cannot be tested without DNA. Germline V gene lookup returns CDR1 SEHNR and CDR2 FQNEAQ (reference sequence). This CDR3 is 13 amino acids long. CDR3 residues: CASSPTGDDEQYF.

This clonotype counts as medium-sized by frequency. V usage is TRBV7-8 and J usage is TRBJ1-5; TCRdb returns TRBD1, unconfirmable since there is no DNA. This CDR3 contains 16 residues. Germline V gene lookup returns CDR1 SGHVS and CDR2 FQNEAQ. The chain's CDR3 is CASSLAAGYSNQPQHF.

V gene TRBV29-1 combines with J gene TRBJ1-2. Germline lookup yields CDR1 SQVTM and CDR2 ANQGSEA. The CDR3 contains 11 residues. CDR3 sequence reads: CSVRNGYGYTF.

V usage is TRBV6-2 or TRBV6-3 and J usage is TRBJ2-7. Germline lookup yields CDR1 MNHEY and CDR2 SVGEGT. The CDR3 is 16 residues long. The chain's CDR3 is CASSSEESVATYEQYF.

This rearrangement joins TRBV6-6 to TRBJ2-1; with no DNA, the TCRdb D assignment of TRBD2 cannot be verified. CDR3 length: 15 amino acids. Germline lookup yields CDR1 MNHNY and CDR2 SVGAGI (reference sequence). The CDR3 region is CASRRSGTSHNEQFF.

The V gene is TRBV9, the J gene TRBJ1-2; TCRdb reports TRBD1, a call that lacks DNA to check it against. The V gene's germline CDR1 is SGDLS and CDR2 YYNGEE. This CDR3 is 16 amino acids long. CDR3 region: CASSGRAATGDYGYTF.

This clonotype is classed as medium-sized by frequency. V gene TRBV4-3 combines with J gene TRBJ2-7; there is no DNA to check the TCRdb D call of TRBD2. Germline CDR1 LGHNA, CDR2 YSLEER. This CDR3 contains 17 residues. The CDR3 spells CASSQVVTSGSGYEQYF.

By frequency, this clonotype is medium-sized (0.01 to 0.1%). J is TRBJ2-1 and V is TRBV7-2; no DNA is available, so the TRBD1 call from TCRdb remains unchecked. CDR3 length equals 17 residues. The germline V gene encodes CDR1 SGHTA and CDR2 FQGNSA. The CDR3 protein is CASSLGQGRISYNEQFF.

The genes are TRBV27 and TRBJ2-1; TCRdb lists TRBD2, though no DNA is available to test this call. CDR1 and CDR2 from the germline V gene are MNHEY and SMNVEV (reference sequence). The CDR3 runs 14 residues. The CDR3 spells CASSSGGALNEQFF.

By frequency, this clonotype registers medium-sized (0.01 to 0.1%). The chain combines TRBV11-2 with TRBJ2-7; with no DNA, the TCRdb D assignment of TRBD1 cannot be verified. CDR3 length: 14 residues. Looked up from germline, CDR1 is SGHAT and CDR2 is FQNNGV. CDR3 region: CASSLGQGGYEQYF.

Considering frequency, this clonotype is medium-sized. This rearrangement joins TRBV6-5 to TRBJ2-3; the TCRdb call, TRBD2, lacks DNA for checking. The CDR3 contains 17 residues. Germline V gives CDR1 MNHEY, CDR2 SVGAGI. CDR3 sequence: CASSYTTPDLPTDTQYF.